A single sample gave rise to the 30 T cell receptor beta chains below, sequenced in a study of shared clonotypes between healthy human individuals. Generated by immunoSEQ multiplex PCR, the TCRdb table keeps only in-frame clones and is missing some. Of over a million clones in the sample, approximately 96% were seen once. The sequenced sample consisted of naive CD4+ T cells sorted from blood. Stated subset: CD45RA+ positively selected. These receptors all stem from a man aged 25-40 years in good health.

The chain combines TRBV5-1 with TRBJ1-1; D uncertain. Between the trimmed V and J ends, which lost 2 bases and 0 bases, there was a span of 5 bases. The CDR3 has 13 residues. The germline CDR1 and CDR2 sequences are SGHRS and YFSETQ. The CDR3 region is CASSFVLNTEAFF. The CDR3 bases are TGCGCCAGCAGCTTCGTCCTGAACACTGAAGCTTTCTTT.

The V call is TRBV28, the J call TRBJ2-7; tentative D call: TRBD2 (6 bases). V lost 5 bases to trimming and J lost 7 bases, with 12 bases between them. Looked up from germline, CDR1 is MDHEN and CDR2 is SYDVKM. This CDR3 is 12 amino acids long. Here the CDR3 reads CASSPGDWEQYF. CDR3 coding DNA: TGTGCCAGCAGTCCGGGGGATTGGGAGCAGTACTTC.

This sequence joins TRBV27 and TRBJ2-5, with a tentative D call TRBD2 (7 bases). CDR1 is MNHEY, CDR2 SMNVEV, per germline (reference sequence). Trimming cost V 7 bases and J 4 bases, with 19 bases left between them. CDR3 length equals 15 residues. DNA of the CDR3: TGTGCCAGCAACCTACGGGGGGCGCCGGGAGAGACCCAGTACTTC. Residues: CASNLRGAPGETQYF.

The chain carries TRBV6-5 and TRBJ2-7; TRBD2 matches at 10 bases. Germline V gives CDR1 MNHEY, CDR2 SVGAGI. The junction had 5 bases not matched to a gene; V was cut back by 0 bases and J by 3 bases. CDR3 length: 16 amino acids. For the CDR3, the DNA is TGTGCCAGCAGTTACTCCGTACTAGCGGGAATCTACGAGCAGTACTTC. Its translation: CASSYSVLAGIYEQYF.

The chain is built from TRBV19 and TRBJ2-3; D is unclear. V was cut by 4 bases and J by 0 bases, with 5 bases left in between. The CDR3 is 13 amino acids. The germline CDR1 and CDR2 sequences are LNHDA and SQIVND (reference sequence). CDR3 coding DNA: TGTGCCAGTAGTACATTAAGCACAGATACGCAGTATTTT. Encoded protein: CASSTLSTDTQYF. The full variable domain, its missing parts supplied by reference TRBV19 and TRBJ2-3, is DGGITQSPKYLFRKEGQNVTLSCEQNLNHDAMYWYRQDPGQGLRLIYYSQIVNDFQKGDIAEGYSVSREKKESFPLTVTSAQKNPTAFYLCASSTLSTDTQYFGPGTRLTVL.

The gene calls are TRBV7-2 and TRBJ2-2; 12 nucleotides align to TRBD2. V gave up 0 bases and J gave up 7 bases; unmatched junction bases: 15. The CDR3 is 20 residues long. Germline values: CDR1 SGHTA, CDR2 FQGNSA. The CDR3 sequence is CASSLAHWGLAGEYGGELFF. Here the CDR3 DNA reads TGTGCCAGCAGCTTAGCGCACTGGGGACTAGCGGGCGAGTACGGCGGGGAGCTGTTTTTT.

The chain recombines TRBV10-3 with TRBJ2-2, with 8 bases matching TRBD1. Germline CDR1 ENHRY, CDR2 SYGVKD. Losses at the gene ends were 10 bases for V and 2 bases for J; bases not matched to a gene: 9. This CDR3 has 15 amino acids. CDR3 coding DNA: TGTGCCACCGCGGGACAGGTCGAAAACACCGGGGAGCTGTTTTTT. It codes for CATAGQVENTGELFF.

To note about this clone: The sample holds other DNA sequences that translate to the same CDR3. The chain uses TRBV7-9 and TRBJ1-3; D is ambiguous. Trimming shortened V by 1 base and J by 0 bases, and 4 bases separated the two germline ends. The germline gives CDR1 SEHNR, CDR2 FQNEAQ (reference sequence). CDR3 length: 14 residues. The CDR3 bases are TGTGCCAGCAGCTTAGGTAACTCTGGAAACACCATATATTTT. Its translation is CASSLGNSGNTIYF.

The V gene is TRBV7-3, the J gene TRBJ2-1; 13 nucleotides match TRBD2. J gave up 0 bases and V 5 bases, and 7 bases lay outside the gene matches. CDR1 and CDR2 (germline): SGHTA, FQGTGA. This CDR3 spans 18 amino acids. CDR3 nucleotide sequence: TGTGCCAGCAGCCCACGGACTAGCGGGAGTCTCTCCTACAATGAGCAGTTCTTC. This encodes CASSPRTSGSLSYNEQFF.

This sequence joins TRBV5-1 and TRBJ2-4, with D tentatively TRBD1 (5 bases). Looked up from germline, CDR1 is SGHRS and CDR2 is YFSETQ. The CDR3 length is 12 residues. Trimming stripped 4 bases from V and 6 bases from J, with 8 bases between. CDR3 sequence (DNA): TGCGCCAGCAGCCTAGACAGAAACATTCAGTACTTC. Amino acid sequence: CASSLDRNIQYF.

V gene TRBV4-3 combines with J gene TRBJ2-7; D assignment may be TRBD1 or TRBD2 (7 bases each). The CDR3 contains 15 residues. The V and J ends lost 4 bases and 3 bases respectively, with 16 bases between them. Looked up from germline, CDR1 is LGHNA and CDR2 is YSLEER. CDR3 in DNA: TGCGCCAGCAGCCTGAGAGCGGGACAGATCTACGAGCAGTACTTC. Translated, it gives CASSLRAGQIYEQYF.

This clone was picked up one time. The chain recombines TRBV5-4 with TRBJ1-2, with a tentative D call TRBD1 (5 bases). CDR1 and CDR2 (germline): SGHNT, YYREEE (reference sequence). Trimming took off 4 bases at V and 4 bases at J, with 8 bases between the two ends. The length of the CDR3 is 12 residues. The CDR3 nucleotides read TGTGCCAGCAGCCAGGACATCTATGGCTACACCTTC. Translation gives CASSQDIYGYTF.

The chain uses TRBV5-4 and TRBJ2-3; 7 positions agree with TRBD1. Germline lookup yields CDR1 SGHNT and CDR2 YYREEE (reference sequence). This CDR3 is 17 amino acids long. V trimming: 0 bases; J trimming: 6 bases; junction bases outside the gene matches: 13. The DNA for the CDR3 is TGTGCCAGCAGCTTGGACCGGGGACAGCCCCCACCGGATACGCAGTATTTT. It specifies CASSLDRGQPPPDTQYF.

A note on this clone: At one of its ends the junction is not consistent with the germline gene, which may arise from a read error. The chain links TRBV7-7 to TRBJ2-2, with 12 bases identical to TRBD2. The CDR3 totals 16 residues. CDR1 and CDR2 from the germline V gene are SSHAT and FNYEAQ (reference sequence). This CDR3 reads CASSTTSGSRTGELFF. In DNA form, the CDR3 reads TGTGCTAGCAGCACGACTAGCGGGAGTAGGACCGGGGAGCTGTTTTTT.

This chain joins TRBV7-9 and TRBJ2-3; D ambiguous. The CDR3 length is 15 residues. Germline CDR1 reads SEHNR; CDR2 reads FQNEAQ (reference sequence). Trimming pared 0 bases from V and 2 bases from J, leaving 9 bases between. Written as DNA, the CDR3 is TGTGCCAGCAGCTTAGCGGAATCCCTCACAGATACGCAGTATTTT. Its translation: CASSLAESLTDTQYF.

A single count supports this clone. V is TRBV27 and J is TRBJ1-5; no reliable D call. The CDR3 covers 18 residues. Germline V gives CDR1 MNHEY, CDR2 SMNVEV (reference sequence). Trimming left V 6 bases short and J 0 bases short, with 21 bases between. In DNA, the CDR3 is TGTGCCAGCAGGAGGTCCGTAGGCCCAGGAAATAGCAATCAGCCCCAGCATTTT. Translated: CASRRSVGPGNSNQPQHF.

The rearrangement uses TRBV7-2 and TRBJ1-2, with D unclear. The CDR3 covers 15 residues. V was cut by 2 bases and J by 6 bases, with 16 bases left in between. Germline V gene data show CDR1 as SGHTA and CDR2 as FQGNSA. This CDR3 reads CASSLRGLSGNGYTF. CDR3 in DNA: TGTGCCAGCAGCTTACGAGGACTATCCGGGAATGGCTACACCTTC.

V gene TRBV29-1 combines with J gene TRBJ1-2, with D perhaps matching TRBD1 (5 bases). The germline CDR1 and CDR2 sequences are SQVTM and ANQGSEA. The CDR3 spans 11 residues. The CDR3 loop reads CTPPGGNGYTF. CDR3 nucleotides: TGCACCCCACCCGGGGGGAATGGCTACACCTTC.

The gene calls are TRBV2 and TRBJ1-2, with TRBD1 matching over 8 bases. V trimming: 4 bases; J trimming: 1 base; junction bases outside the gene matches: 11. Germline assignment: CDR1 SNHLY and CDR2 FYNNEI. This CDR3 contains 17 residues. This CDR3 reads CASSGAGEQGGNYGYTF. The CDR3 DNA follows: TGTGCCAGCAGTGGAGCCGGAGAACAGGGGGGTAACTATGGCTACACCTTC.

The chain joins TRBV5-1 to TRBJ2-5; 12 bases are shared with TRBD2. Trimming removed 5 bases from V and 4 bases from J; junction bases left unmatched: 9. The germline CDR1 and CDR2 sequences are SGHRS and YFSETQ. The CDR3 runs 16 residues. In nucleotides, the CDR3 is TGCGCCAGCAGGGGTCAGACGGGACTAGCGGGAGAGACCCAGTACTTC. Translating it yields CASRGQTGLAGETQYF.

This chain links TRBV27 with TRBJ2-1; D is undetermined. This CDR3 has 16 residues. Germline V gene sequence: CDR1 MNHEY, CDR2 SMNVEV (reference sequence). V lost 7 bases, J lost 4 bases, and 20 bases lay in between. The CDR3 DNA sequence: TGTGCCAGCAAGTCCTTAGAAGGATTGGGTTACAATGAGCAGTTCTTC. Amino acids: CASKSLEGLGYNEQFF.

The J gene is TRBJ2-7, the V gene TRBV9, with 7 nucleotides matching TRBD2. The CDR3 covers 14 residues. Trimming cost V 4 bases and J 2 bases; bases outside gene matches: 6. Germline V gives CDR1 SGDLS, CDR2 YYNGEE. The CDR3 loop is CASSLAVNTYEQYF. CDR3 nucleotide sequence: TGTGCCAGCAGCCTAGCGGTTAACACCTACGAGCAGTACTTC. Supplemented by reference TRBV9 and TRBJ2-7, the full variable domain reads DSGVTQTPKHLITATGQRVTLRCSPRSGDLSVYWYQQSLDQGLQFLIQYYNGEERAKGNILERFSAQQFPDLHSELNLSSLELGDSALYFCASSLAVNTYEQYFGPGTRLTVT.

V is TRBV15 and J is TRBJ2-7; 11 positions agree with TRBD1. After removal of 3 bases from V and 2 bases from J, the junction contained 3 bases not matched to a gene. The CDR3 totals 15 residues. Germline CDR1 LNHNV, CDR2 YYDKDF (reference sequence). The CDR3 region is CATSRGQGVAYEQYF. In nucleotides, the CDR3 is TGTGCCACCAGCAGGGGACAGGGGGTAGCCTACGAGCAGTACTTC.

The chain carries TRBV6-1 and TRBJ1-1; D not resolved. V was pared by 3 bases and J by 0 bases, with 5 bases between. The CDR3 contains 13 residues. Germline CDR1 reads MNHNS; CDR2 reads SASEGT. The CDR3 spells CASSEAVNTEAFF. Here the CDR3 DNA reads TGTGCCAGCAGTGAGGCTGTGAACACTGAAGCTTTCTTT.

The rearrangement joins TRBV11-3 to TRBJ2-7, with 8 bases lining up with TRBD2. Trimming cost V 1 base and J 4 bases; bases outside gene matches: 9. The CDR3 extends over 16 amino acids. CDR1 is SGHNT, CDR2 YENEEA, per germline. The CDR3, as DNA: TGTGCCAGCAGCTTAGCGGGATCAGCGGGAGTGTACGAGCAGTACTTC. It codes for CASSLAGSAGVYEQYF.

V gene TRBV28 combines with J gene TRBJ2-4; D call uncertain. Per the germline V gene, CDR1 is MDHEN and CDR2 is SYDVKM. The CDR3 spans 13 residues. Deletions cut 2 bases from V and 6 bases from J, with 8 bases between. Here the CDR3 reads CASSLPPVNIQYF. The CDR3 region has the DNA TGTGCCAGCAGTTTACCGCCCGTAAACATTCAGTACTTC.

V and J are TRBV7-9 and TRBJ1-2; D ambiguous. The CDR3 consists of 14 residues. Germline V gene data show CDR1 as SEHNR and CDR2 as FQNEAQ (reference sequence). The V end lost 3 bases, the J end lost 7 bases, and 15 bases lay between the germline ends. The CDR3 reads CASSFLSYAAGYTF. The CDR3 DNA sequence: TGTGCCAGCAGCTTTTTGTCCTACGCGGCTGGCTACACCTTC. The whole variable domain, remainder taken from reference TRBV7-9 and TRBJ1-2, is DTGVSQNPRHKITKRGQNVTFRCDPISEHNRLYWYRQTLGQGPEFLTYFQNEAQLEKSRLLSDRFSAERPKGSFSTLEIQRTEQGDSAMYLCASSFLSYAAGYTFGSGTRLTVV.

About this clone: Other DNA sequences of this sample code for an identical CDR3. V usage is TRBV6-5 and J usage is TRBJ1-1, with TRBD1 as a possible D gene (5 bases). V was pared by 2 bases and J by 8 bases, with 6 bases between. Germline V gives CDR1 MNHEY, CDR2 SVGAGI. The CDR3 has 11 residues. The CDR3 DNA reads TGTGCCAGCAGTTACGGGGGAGAAGCTTTCTTT. Translation gives CASSYGGEAFF.

The V and J genes are TRBV19 and TRBJ2-1, with D perhaps being TRBD1 or TRBD2 (5 bases each). CDR1 LNHDA and CDR2 SQIVND come from the germline V gene (reference sequence). The CDR3 loop spans 13 amino acids. V lost 4 bases to trimming and J lost 10 bases, with 14 bases between them. The DNA for the CDR3 is TGTGCCAGTAGTAGGGGGTTTGTGGCGGAGCAGTTCTTC. It yields the protein CASSRGFVAEQFF.

This clone was observed once. The gene calls are TRBV5-4 and TRBJ2-2, with D unresolved. CDR1 SGHNT and CDR2 YYREEE come from the germline V gene (reference sequence). Trimming stripped 1 base from V and 0 bases from J, with 7 bases between. This CDR3 comprises 15 residues. The DNA of the CDR3 is TGTGCCAGCAGCTTGAATATCGCGAACACCGGGGAGCTGTTTTTT. It is translated as CASSLNIANTGELFF. Based on the CDR3 plus reference TRBV5-4 and TRBJ2-2, the full variable domain is ETGVTQSPTHLIKTRGQQVTLRCSSQSGHNTVSWYQQALGQGPQFIFQYYREEENGRGNFPPRFSGLQFPNYSSELNVNALELDDSALYLCASSLNIANTGELFFGEGSRLTVL.